This passage covers 9 T cell receptor beta chains from one sample sequenced in a study of early T cells in non-severe SARS-CoV-2 infection. In TCRdb, the 5' RACE reads were re-called with MiXCR into one record per CDR3 protein. Of about 55,000 distinct CDR3 sequences listed, approximately 15% are singletons. The input for sequencing was whole blood, taken at baseline. Every receptor here comes from an adult who was a healthcare worker with PCR-confirmed SARS-CoV-2 infection or an uninfected control (not recorded which).

This clonotype was found a few times. V usage is TRBV2 and J usage is TRBJ2-2; D unresolved. Germline assignment: CDR1 SNHLY and CDR2 FYNNEI. The CDR3 has 12 residues. V lost 2 bases, J lost 6 bases, and 4 bases lay in between. Here the CDR3 DNA reads TGTGCCAGCAGTGAATCGGCCGGGGAGCTGTTTTTT. This sequence encodes CASSESAGELFF.

This clonotype was observed at least ten times. The J gene is TRBJ2-1, the V gene TRBV10-2; D may be TRBD1 or TRBD2 (5 bases each). The CDR3 covers 16 residues. V dropped 1 base and J dropped 3 bases, with 13 bases sitting between them. Germline V gene data show CDR1 as WSHSY and CDR2 as SAAADI. The DNA of the CDR3 is TGCGCCAGCAGTGAGTTCGGGGACCCTAGCTACAATGAGCAGTTCTTC. Translation gives CASSEFGDPSYNEQFF.

Concerning this clonotype itself: Just one base apart from a much larger clone, this may be a read error. The rearrangement uses TRBV20-1 and TRBJ2-2; possibly TRBD1 for D (7 bases). The CDR3 loop spans 15 amino acids. The germline CDR1 and CDR2 sequences are DFQATT and SNEGSKA (reference sequence). Trimming took off 4 bases at V and 4 bases at J, with 16 bases between the two ends. In DNA form, the CDR3 reads TGCAGTGCTAATCTAGGGCAGGGGGGCACCGGGGAGCTGTTTTTT. This gives the protein CSANLGQGGTGELFF.

V and J are TRBV6-6 and TRBJ1-3; D gene uncertain. Germline-derived CDR1 and CDR2 are MNHNY and SVGAGI (reference sequence). CDR3 length equals 15 residues. With 5 bases removed from V and 0 bases from J, the gap between germline ends came to 11 bases. Here the CDR3 DNA reads TGTGCCAGCAGTGCGACGCGGTCCTCTGGAAACACCATATATTTT. It translates to CASSATRSSGNTIYF.

This chain uses TRBV3-1 with TRBJ2-3; 11 bases are a match to TRBD2. The CDR3 runs to 16 residues. The J segment lost 6 bases and the V segment lost 7 bases, leaving 12 bases of the junction unmatched. The germline V gene has CDR1 LGHDT and CDR2 YNNKEL (reference sequence). This CDR3 reads CASTLLAGGPGDTQYF. Here the CDR3 DNA reads TGTGCCAGCACCCTATTAGCGGGGGGGCCCGGGGATACGCAGTATTTT.

This clonotype turned up a few times. This chain links TRBV28 with TRBJ2-7; D tentatively reads TRBD1 or TRBD2 (6 bases each). Germline CDR1 reads MDHEN; CDR2 reads SYDVKM. Trimming stripped 11 bases from V and 3 bases from J, with 17 bases between. The CDR3 runs 13 residues. CDR3: CASSAEGVYEQYF. CDR3 nucleotides: TGTGCCTCGTCCGCGGAGGGGGTCTACGAGCAGTACTTC.

The chain combines TRBV20-1 with TRBJ1-1; the D is unclear. Deletions cut 6 bases from V and 0 bases from J, with 8 bases between. Germline CDR1 and CDR2: DFQATT and SNEGSKA (reference sequence). The CDR3 runs 12 residues. The CDR3 protein is CSAARMNTEAFF. The CDR3 DNA follows: TGCAGTGCCGCGAGGATGAACACTGAAGCTTTCTTT.

This clonotype was detected a few times. The chain links TRBV5-1 to TRBJ1-6; TRBD1 matches 8 bases. The CDR3 is made up of 16 amino acids. V was pared by 4 bases and J by 7 bases, with 10 bases of the junction left unmatched. Germline-derived CDR1 and CDR2 are SGHRS and YFSETQ. As DNA, the CDR3 is TGCGCCAGCAGCATAGAACCGGGACAGGAGAATTCACCCCTCCACTTT. It translates to CASSIEPGQENSPLHF. The full variable domain, in which reference TRBV5-1 and TRBJ1-6 provide the parts outside the CDR3, is KAGVTQTPRYLIKTRGQQVTLSCSPISGHRSVSWYQQTPGQGLQFLFEYFSETQRNKGNFPGRFSGRQFSNSRSEMNVSTLELGDSALYLCASSIEPGQENSPLHFGNGTRLTVT.

The chain is built from TRBV6-2 or TRBV6-3 and TRBJ2-3; D ambiguous. The CDR3 spans 11 residues. With 6 bases removed from V and 7 bases from J, the gap between germline ends came to 8 bases. The germline V gene has CDR1 MNHEY and CDR2 SVGEGT. The CDR3 coding sequence is TGTGCCAGCAGAAAGATCTATACGCAGTATTTT. This codes for CASRKIYTQYF.